One sample yielded the 32 T cell receptor beta chains listed below, sequenced in a study of regulatory T cells in long-lasting Graves disease. Assembly of TCR beta libraries relied on iRepertoire HTBI primers together with Arm-PCR of CDR3 regions. TCRdb passed the multiplex PCR reads through MiXCR, listing each CDR3 protein once. The sample includes roughly 400,000 distinct CDR3 sequences, 20% seen only once; the top ten take around 20%. Time point given: persistent/refractory GD, antithyroid drugs over 5 years with positive TRAb. From PBMCs, RNA was extracted and then used to make the TCR library. The input for sequencing was peripheral blood mononuclear cells (PBMCs), taken when the disease was refractory, from a patient treated with antithyroid drugs. These receptor sequences come from a female donor with Graves disease.

The genes are TRBV6-1 and TRBJ1-2; no firm D call. Germline V gives CDR1 MNHNS, CDR2 SASEGT. The ends were cut back, 6 bases at V and 0 bases at J, with 8 bases in the middle. The length of the CDR3 is 13 residues. As DNA, the CDR3 is TGTGCCAGCAGCAGATCTTCTAACTATGGCTACACCTTC. This gives the protein CASSRSSNYGYTF.

This clonotype was seen ten or more times. V and J are TRBV6-1 and TRBJ2-5; no definite D call. This CDR3 has 13 residues. Trimming took off 4 bases at V and 1 base at J, with 7 bases between the two ends. CDR1 and CDR2 from the germline V gene are MNHNS and SASEGT. The CDR3 loop reads CASSVGFQETQYF. CDR3 bases: TGTGCCAGCAGTGTAGGGTTCCAAGAGACCCAGTACTTC.

CDR3 residues: CASSRTAVVGPNSPLHF. The CDR3, as DNA: TGTGCCAGCAGCAGGACTGCAGTGGTTGGCCCGAATTCACCCCTCCACTTT. The V gene is TRBV6-1, the J gene TRBJ1-6; no clear D gene. This CDR3 has 17 amino acids. From germline, CDR1 is MNHNS and CDR2 SASEGT. Deletions cut 6 bases from V and 7 bases from J, with 22 bases between.

This clonotype was detected ten times or more. V and J are TRBV27 and TRBJ1-2; 8 nucleotides align to TRBD1. V was clipped by 1 base and J by 6 bases; unmatched bases: 4. This CDR3 has 14 amino acids. Germline CDR1 is MNHEY and CDR2 is SMNVEV (reference sequence). The DNA for the CDR3 is TGTGCCAGCAGTTTATTTCCAGGGGGCGATGGCTACACCTTC. Residues: CASSLFPGGDGYTF.

The table lists this clonotype with many counts. The chain links TRBV2 to TRBJ2-7, with D possibly being TRBD2 (6 bases). V lost 1 base to trimming and J lost 4 bases, with 14 bases between them. CDR1 is SNHLY and CDR2 is FYNNEI in the germline V gene. This CDR3 is built from 15 residues. The CDR3 nucleotides are TGTGCCAGCAGTGAAGATGCGGGAAGAGGGTACGAGCAGTACTTC. The encoded protein is CASSEDAGRGYEQYF.

Comment on this clonotype: Given a much more abundant clone one base away, this may be a read error. This rearrangement joins TRBV3-2 to TRBJ1-1. TRBV3-2 is tagged as a pseudogene. This CDR3 comprises 17 residues. The CDR3 loop reads CARSQSNLAKAYTEAFF. CDR3 bases: TGTGCCAGAAGCCAGAGTAACTTGGCTAAAGCTTACACTGAAGCTTTCTTT.

The chain employs TRBV6-1 and TRBJ2-7; 9 nucleotides match TRBD2. V shed 6 bases and J 8 bases; nucleotides not matched to a gene: 14. Germline-derived CDR1 and CDR2 are MNHNS and SASEGT. The CDR3 totals 15 residues. CDR3 in amino acids: CASRKPSGIGGKQYF. Here the CDR3 DNA reads TGTGCCAGCAGAAAACCTAGCGGGATAGGTGGAAAGCAGTACTTC.

The chain is built from TRBV29-1 and TRBJ1-2; TRBD1 matches at 7 bases. V lost 7 bases, J lost 0 bases, and 2 bases stayed unmatched. Germline V CDR1 and CDR2: SQVTM, ANQGSEA. The CDR3 is made up of 12 amino acids. CDR3: CSAGGANYGYTF. DNA for the CDR3: TGCAGCGCAGGGGGGGCTAACTATGGCTACACCTTC.

V and J are TRBV24-1 and TRBJ1-6, with D perhaps matching TRBD1 (5 bases). This CDR3 has 13 residues. Germline lookup yields CDR1 KGHDR and CDR2 SFDVKD. V lost 6 bases, J lost 7 bases, and 9 bases lay in between. In DNA, the CDR3 is TGTGCCACCAGTCTGGGGGACAATTCACCCCTCCACTTT. Its translation is CATSLGDNSPLHF.

This clonotype was counted only a few times. This chain uses TRBV7-9 with TRBJ2-7; TRBD2 aligns across 7 bases. CDR1 is SEHNR and CDR2 is FQNEAQ in the germline V gene (reference sequence). This CDR3 has 16 residues. V shed 4 bases, J shed 4 bases, and the junction held 13 bases outside the gene matches. The CDR3 DNA reads as TGTGCCAGCAGCTCCACTGGACTAGAGGATCCGTACGAGCAGTACTTC. It specifies CASSSTGLEDPYEQYF.

Comments on this clonotype: A much larger clonotype is one base distant, so this may be a read error. The rearrangement joins TRBV5-1 to TRBJ2-2; possibly TRBD2 for D (6 bases). The CDR3 runs 16 residues. From germline, CDR1 is SGHRS and CDR2 YFSETQ. The DNA of the CDR3 is TGCGCCAGCAGCTTGGGCGGTAGCTCGAACACCGGGGGGCTGTTTTTT. Amino acid sequence: CASSLGGSSNTGGLFF.

The genes are TRBV7-2 and TRBJ2-2; 10 bases match TRBD2. CDR3 length equals 16 residues. Looked up from germline, CDR1 is SGHTA and CDR2 is FQGNSA. Losses at the gene ends were 4 bases for V and 1 base for J; bases not matched to a gene: 3. CDR3 coding DNA: TGTGCCAGCAGCTCAGGACTAGCGGAGAACACCGGGGAGCTGTTTTTT. Translating it yields CASSSGLAENTGELFF.

Note on this clonotype: A read error may explain this, as a much larger clone is one base away. This rearrangement joins TRBV7-2 to TRBJ2-7, with 11 bases fitting TRBD2. From germline, CDR1 is SGHTA and CDR2 FQGNSA. The CDR3 has 15 residues. With V trimmed by 5 bases and J by 5 bases, 8 bases remained unmatched. CDR3 region: CASSPPVLAGDEQYF. CDR3 in DNA: TGTGCCAGCAGCCCTCCGGTACTAGCGGGAGACGAGCAGTACTTC.

In its sample, this clonotype was seen many times. CDR3 residues: CSARSLAGGPETQYF. The CDR3 coding sequence is TGCAGTGCTAGATCACTAGCGGGAGGGCCAGAGACCCAGTACTTC. The chain has TRBV20-1 and TRBJ2-5; TRBD2 aligns across 13 bases. Germline CDR1 and CDR2: DFQATT and SNEGSKA (reference sequence). This CDR3 spans 15 amino acids. Trimming cost V 2 bases and J 4 bases; bases outside gene matches: 4.

This clonotype was counted between two and nine times. This chain uses TRBV11-1 with TRBJ1-6; D unresolved. Germline values: CDR1 SGHAT, CDR2 FQDESV (reference sequence). This CDR3 comprises 16 residues. Trimming removed 2 bases from V and 7 bases from J, with 15 bases in between. This CDR3 reads CASSLWVGQGNSPLHF. The DNA of the CDR3 is TGTGCCAGCAGCTTATGGGTGGGTCAAGGGAATTCACCCCTCCACTTT.

This clonotype was counted ten times or more. J is TRBJ1-5 and V is TRBV6-1, with D possibly TRBD1 on 5 matching bases. The V and J ends lost 4 bases and 5 bases respectively, with 9 bases between them. CDR1 and CDR2 from the germline V gene are MNHNS and SASEGT. The CDR3 extends over 13 amino acids. CDR3 bases: TGTGCCAGCAGTGGGGACGGTGATCAGCCCCAGCATTTT. This encodes CASSGDGDQPQHF.

The chain uses TRBV19 and TRBJ1-2, with a tentative D call TRBD1 (5 bases). V was cut by 6 bases and J by 3 bases, with 5 bases left in between. Germline V CDR1 and CDR2: LNHDA, SQIVND (reference sequence). The CDR3 loop spans 11 amino acids. As DNA, the CDR3 is TGTGCCAGTAGAGGGGACTATGGCTACACCTTC. It encodes CASRGDYGYTF.

The V call is TRBV5-5, the J call TRBJ1-1; D remains unclear. The CDR3 runs 14 residues. Trimming left V 0 bases short and J 1 base short, with 7 bases between. Germline CDR1 and CDR2: SGHKS and YYEKEE (reference sequence). The CDR3 loop is CASSLDAANTEAFF. CDR3 DNA sequence: TGTGCCAGCAGCTTGGATGCCGCGAACACTGAAGCTTTCTTT.

With respect to this clonotype: A much larger clone lies one base from this, so it may be a read error. J is TRBJ1-6 and V is TRBV12-3 or TRBV12-4; D unclear. V lost 7 bases and J 10 bases, leaving 14 bases between the germline ends. CDR3 length equals 13 residues. The CDR3 DNA reads TGTGCCAGCAAACCGAGACTCCAATCACCCCTCCACTTT. It yields the protein CASKPRLQSPLHF.

The table lists this clonotype with a few counts. Written as DNA, the CDR3 is TGTGCCAGCAGCCCAAGAGACGCCTCCTACGAGCAGTACTTC. Amino acid sequence: CASSPRDASYEQYF. The genes are TRBV7-9 and TRBJ2-7; D call uncertain. Germline CDR1 is SEHNR and CDR2 is FQNEAQ (reference sequence). The V end was cut by 5 bases, the J end by 0 bases, with 11 bases between. The CDR3 length is 14 residues.

This clonotype was counted at least ten times. This chain joins TRBV30 and TRBJ2-4; 7 bases fit TRBD1. With 2 bases clipped from V and 3 bases from J, the junction kept 4 bases outside the gene matches. The CDR3 covers 14 residues. Germline values: CDR1 GTSNPN, CDR2 SVGIG (reference sequence). CDR3 sequence: CAWSNRDSKNIQYF. CDR3 coding DNA: TGTGCCTGGAGTAACCGGGACAGCAAAAACATTCAGTACTTC.

The rearrangement links TRBV20-1 to TRBJ2-7; TRBD1 is a possible D gene (6 bases). CDR1 and CDR2 from the germline V gene are DFQATT and SNEGSKA (reference sequence). V was cut by 6 bases and J by 5 bases, with 20 bases left in between. The CDR3 has 14 residues. CDR3 in amino acids: CSAEDSPVSHEQYF. CDR3 nucleotide sequence: TGCAGTGCAGAGGACAGTCCCGTTTCCCACGAGCAGTACTTC.

This clonotype has a handful of counts. The rearrangement joins TRBV19 to TRBJ1-6; TRBD1 matches 8 bases. Germline CDR1 reads LNHDA; CDR2 reads SQIVND (reference sequence). The CDR3 loop spans 14 amino acids. V shed 2 bases, J shed 10 bases, and the junction held 4 bases outside the gene matches. CDR3 amino acids: CASSIQGADSPLHF. DNA for the CDR3: TGTGCCAGTAGTATACAGGGGGCGGACTCACCCCTCCACTTT.

This chain uses TRBV12-3 or TRBV12-4 with TRBJ2-7; no definite D call. The V end lost 2 bases, the J end lost 3 bases, and 8 bases lay between the germline ends. This CDR3 contains 13 residues. DNA of the CDR3: TGTGCCAGCAGTTTAAGGCCTTTCTACGAGCAGTACTTC. Protein product: CASSLRPFYEQYF.

CDR3 bases: TGCGCCAGCAGCTTGGTGACAGGGCTTGAATGCGAGCAGTACTTC. Translation gives CASSLVTGLECEQYF. V is TRBV5-1 and J is TRBJ2-7, with 7 positions matching TRBD1. This CDR3 comprises 15 residues. The trim removed 0 bases at V and 6 bases at J, leaving 9 bases unmatched. Germline V lookup: CDR1 SGHRS, CDR2 YFSETQ.

This clonotype was counted between two and nine times. The rearrangement joins TRBV2 to TRBJ2-2, with 11 bases aligning to TRBD2. V gave up 7 bases and J gave up 7 bases; unmatched junction bases: 8. This CDR3 is built from 15 residues. CDR1 SNHLY and CDR2 FYNNEI come from the germline V gene. CDR3 protein: CASTLAGGLGGELFF. The CDR3 bases are TGTGCCAGCACTTTAGCGGGAGGGCTTGGCGGGGAGCTGTTTTTT.

There are a few counts of this clonotype. V usage is TRBV5-1 and J usage is TRBJ1-1; D gene uncertain. Per the germline V gene, CDR1 is SGHRS and CDR2 is YFSETQ. Trimming stripped 6 bases from V and 1 base from J, with 10 bases between. CDR3 size: 13 residues. CDR3 bases: TGCGCCAGCAATTCCGGGTCGAACACTGAAGCTTTCTTT. Protein sequence: CASNSGSNTEAFF.

This clonotype has just one count. The chain has TRBV29-1 and TRBJ1-3; no definite D call. V was shortened by 1 base and J by 0 bases, with 13 bases between the two germline ends. The germline V gene has CDR1 SQVTM and CDR2 ANQGSEA. The CDR3 sequence is 16 residues long. The CDR3 here is CSVEASDYSSGNTIYF. The CDR3 DNA reads as TGCAGCGTTGAAGCTTCAGACTACTCCTCTGGAAACACCATATATTTT.

The V and J genes are TRBV7-2 and TRBJ2-3; 12 bases are shared with TRBD2. Germline loops: CDR1 SGHTA, CDR2 FQGNSA. This CDR3 is 16 amino acids long. Unmatched junction bases numbered 5, after V lost 5 bases and J lost 2 bases. The CDR3 protein is CASSRTSGRSTDTQYF. CDR3 nucleotides: TGTGCCAGCAGCAGAACTAGCGGGAGGTCCACAGATACGCAGTATTTT.

This clonotype has only a few counts. A junction end diverges from the germline sequence, so it may reflect a read error. This chain connects TRBV15 to TRBJ1-2; TRBD1 matches at 7 bases. The CDR3 loop spans 15 amino acids. Germline V gene lookup returns CDR1 LNHNV and CDR2 YYDKDF (reference sequence). CDR3 sequence: CATTRDRVKGYGYTF. The CDR3 coding sequence is TGTGCCACCACCAGAGACAGGGTTAAAGGCTATGGCTACACCTTC. Combining the CDR3 with reference TRBV15 and TRBJ1-2 gives the whole variable domain DAMVIQNPRYQVTQFGKPVTLSCSQTLNHNVMYWYQQKSSQAPKLLFHYYDKDFNNEADTPDNFQSRRPNTSFCFLDIRSPGLGDTAMYLCATTRDRVKGYGYTFGSGTRLTVV.

This chain links TRBV7-2 with TRBJ1-6, with unresolved D. The germline V and J ends were trimmed by 8 bases and 3 bases, with 11 bases remaining between them. This CDR3 has 14 residues. The germline V gene encodes CDR1 SGHTA and CDR2 FQGNSA. In DNA, the CDR3 is TGTGCCAGCTGTTCCCGGAACTATAATTCACCCCTCCACTTT. Its protein is CASCSRNYNSPLHF.

This clonotype appeared many times. The V gene is TRBV11-2, the J gene TRBJ2-7; 7 nucleotides match TRBD2. Per germline, CDR1 SGHAT and CDR2 FQNNGV. Trimming cost V 1 base and J 1 base; bases outside gene matches: 4. The CDR3 sequence is 15 residues long. DNA for the CDR3: TGTGCCAGCAGCTTAGGGACTAGGGTTTCCTACGAGCAGTACTTC. Its protein product is CASSLGTRVSYEQYF.